This is a list of T cell receptor beta chains from one sample in a study of blood T cell repertoires in COVID-19. TCRdb keeps only in-frame clones here, not all; method: immunoSEQ multiplex PCR. Seen here are more than 85,000 clones, about 90% observed once, and the top ten hold roughly 17%. Source material: peripheral blood. The receptors stem from a human donor in a cohort sampled during active COVID-19. The CDR3 runs from the conserved cysteine through the conserved F or W. A D gene is named only where the DNA matches it firmly. Some rows have no size entry. The others give once, few or many, or a class for an expanded clone.

cdr3_aa	cdr3_nt	v_call	j_call	clone_size	d_call
CASRRGGPGEQFF	TGTGCCAGCAGACGCGGGGGGCCAGGTGAGCAGTTCTTC	TRBV27	TRBJ2-1	.	TRBD2
CASSAGSSYEQYF	TGCGCCAGCAGCGCAGGGTCCTCCTACGAGCAGTACTTC	TRBV5-1	TRBJ2-7	.	.
CAWSLSGGYEQYF	TGTGCCTGGAGTTTGTCAGGGGGCTACGAGCAGTACTTC	TRBV30	TRBJ2-7	once	TRBD1
CASSMYLGGLSSGNTIYF	TGTGCCAGTAGTATGTACCTCGGAGGCCTAAGCTCTGGAAACACCATATATTTT	TRBV19	TRBJ1-3	.	.
CASSLAPTVSGNTIYF	TGTGCCAGCAGCTTAGCCCCGACTGTCTCTGGAAACACCATATATTTT	TRBV7-2	TRBJ1-3	.	.
CASSADSPSSGNTIYF	TGTGCCAGCAGCGCCGACAGTCCTAGCTCTGGAAACACCATATATTTT	TRBV9	TRBJ1-3	.	.
CASSTQGSYEQYF	TGTGCCAGCTCAACCCAGGGGTCCTACGAGCAGTACTTC	TRBV18	TRBJ2-7	.	.
CASSLPVRSGGAFLHEQYF	TGTGCCAGCAGCCTACCGGTCCGAAGCGGGGGGGCCTTTTTACACGAGCAGTACTTC	TRBV3-1/TRBV3-2	TRBJ2-7	.	TRBD2
CASSPRQGGLKTQYF	TGTGCCAGCAGCCCCCGACAGGGCGGACTGAAGACCCAGTACTTC	TRBV28	TRBJ2-5	.	TRBD1
CASSMGPGEAPNTGELFF	TGTGCCAGCAGCATGGGCCCGGGGGAAGCCCCTAACACCGGGGAGCTGTTTTTT	TRBV5-6	TRBJ2-2	.	.
CASSEFGTGRGNTIYF	TGTGCCAGCAGTGAATTTGGAACAGGCAGGGGAAACACCATATATTTT	TRBV25-1	TRBJ1-3	.	.
CASSRDQGSPLHF	TGTGCCAGCAGCCGGGACCAGGGGTCACCCCTCCACTTT	TRBV3-1/TRBV3-2	TRBJ1-6	.	.
CASSQHQRVGNEQFF	TGTGCCAGCAGCCAACACCAGAGGGTTGGCAATGAGCAGTTCTTC	TRBV3-1/TRBV3-2	TRBJ2-1	.	.
CASSLTGAADTEAFF	TGTGCCAGCAGCCTGACAGGGGCGGCGGACACTGAAGCTTTCTTT	TRBV7-3	TRBJ1-1	.	TRBD1
CASSQDSFRDYNSPLHF	TGTGCCAGCAGCCAAGATTCCTTCCGGGATTATAATTCACCCCTCCACTTT	TRBV4-2	TRBJ1-6	.	.
CATRTGLNTEAFF	TGTGCCACCCGTACAGGGCTGAACACTGAAGCTTTCTTT	TRBV10-3	TRBJ1-1	.	.
CASSPHNTGPDTQYF	TGTGCCAGCAGCCCCCATAATACAGGGCCAGATACGCAGTATTTT	TRBV28	TRBJ2-3	.	.
CASSLVGGGELFF	TGTGCCAGCAGCCTGGTCGGGGGCGGGGAGCTGTTTTTT	TRBV7-2	TRBJ2-2	.	.
CASSWTGGREAFF	TGTGCCAGCAGCTGGACAGGGGGCAGGGAAGCTTTCTTT	TRBV7-2	TRBJ1-1	.	TRBD1
CSGGQYNEQFF	TGCAGCGGGGGACAGTACAATGAGCAGTTCTTC	TRBV29-1	TRBJ2-1	.	TRBD1
CASSLGDRVEAFF	TGTGCCAGCAGCTTAGGGGACAGGGTCGAAGCTTTCTTT	TRBV11-2	TRBJ1-1	.	TRBD1
CAISAGFISYEQYF	TGTGCCATCAGTGCGGGGTTTATCTCCTACGAGCAGTACTTC	TRBV10-3	TRBJ2-7	.	.
CASSLGQGGYTF	TGTGCCAGCAGCCTCGGACAGGGCGGCTACACCTTC	TRBV7-9	TRBJ1-2	.	TRBD1
CASSQDPGNQPQHF	TGTGCCAGCAGCCAAGATCCAGGTAATCAGCCCCAGCATTTT	TRBV3-1/TRBV3-2	TRBJ1-5	.	.
CASSRFPSGGRGGELFF	TGTGCCAGCAGCCGTTTCCCTAGCGGGGGTCGAGGCGGGGAGCTGTTTTTT	TRBV7-9	TRBJ2-2	.	TRBD2
CASNQDRGNQETQYF	TGTGCCAGCAACCAGGACAGGGGCAACCAAGAGACCCAGTACTTC	TRBV3-1/TRBV3-2	TRBJ2-5	.	TRBD1
CASNPGTGGGNEQFF	TGTGCCAGCAATCCCGGGACAGGGGGCGGGAATGAGCAGTTCTTC	TRBV6-4	TRBJ2-1	.	TRBD1
CASRPPGGPNTGELFF	TGTGCCAGCAGGCCACCCGGAGGCCCGAACACCGGGGAGCTGTTTTTT	TRBV7-2	TRBJ2-2	.	.
CASSRQRSTDTQYF	TGTGCCAGCAGTCGCCAGCGGAGCACAGATACGCAGTATTTT	TRBV27	TRBJ2-3	.	.
CASSLTRGTEAFF	TGTGCCAGCAGCCTTACCAGGGGCACTGAAGCTTTCTTT	TRBV5-6	TRBJ1-1	once	.
CASSIVTGTGGRKTQYF	TGTGCCAGTAGTATAGTCACCGGGACAGGGGGCAGGAAGACCCAGTACTTC	TRBV19	TRBJ2-5	few	TRBD1
CASKGSGVGEKLFF	TGTGCCAGCAAAGGGTCCGGGGTAGGGGAAAAACTGTTTTTT	TRBV28	TRBJ1-4	.	.
CASSRGGADQPQHF	TGTGCCAGCAGCCGAGGGGGGGCCGACCAGCCCCAGCATTTT	TRBV7-9	TRBJ1-5	.	.
CASSRFEGGGLETQYF	TGTGCCAGCAGCCGTTTTGAAGGCGGGGGGCTAGAGACCCAGTACTTC	TRBV9	TRBJ2-5	once	TRBD2
CASSSGTSGGYDTQYF	TGCGCCAGCAGCTCCGGGACTAGCGGGGGTTATGATACGCAGTATTTT	TRBV5-1	TRBJ2-3	.	TRBD2
CATSRDPRQGARDTQYF	TGTGCCACCAGCAGAGATCCTAGACAGGGGGCGCGAGATACGCAGTATTTT	TRBV15	TRBJ2-3	.	TRBD1
CASSYAGQGLGYTF	TGTGCCAGCAGTTACGCCGGACAGGGGCTTGGCTACACCTTC	TRBV6-5	TRBJ1-2	.	TRBD1
CASQKQGALPNEKLFF	TGTGCCAGCCAGAAGCAGGGGGCGCTACCTAATGAAAAACTGTTTTTT	TRBV2	TRBJ1-4	once	TRBD1
CATSGLLNTEAFF	TGTGCCACCTCGGGACTTCTGAACACTGAAGCTTTCTTT	TRBV2	TRBJ1-1	.	.
CASSLNPSGTGMNTEAFF	TGTGCCAGCAGCTTAAATCCCTCCGGGACAGGGATGAACACTGAAGCTTTCTTT	TRBV7-8	TRBJ1-1	.	TRBD1
CASSSHSGDTQYF	TGTGCCAGCAGCTCTCATAGCGGGGATACGCAGTATTTT	TRBV3-1/TRBV3-2	TRBJ2-3	once	TRBD2
CASSLGQGINYEQYF	TGTGCCAGCAGCTTGGGTCAGGGGATTAACTACGAGCAGTACTTC	TRBV5-4	TRBJ2-7	once	.
CASSEAVSNQPQHF	TGTGCCAGCAGTGAAGCTGTTTCGAATCAGCCCCAGCATTTT	TRBV6-1	TRBJ1-5	.	.